This T cell receptor beta chain was observed in a study of long-term antiretroviral therapy in people with HIV. Study-level results: Relative to control repertoires, HIV repertoires exhibited narrower CDR3 length ranges.

On this clone itself: Its antigen is undetermined.

Cryopreserved PBMC samples of roughly 0.85-10 million cells were used for DNA extraction. At survey level, the immunoSEQ assay was run in its v3.0 version. The protocol was immunoSEQ multiplex PCR, while the TCRdb copy is restricted to in-frame clones and leaves out a portion. The profile shows some 31,000 clones, roughly 87% of them singletons. The clonotype originates from a man aged 18-30 years with HIV. The sample was unsorted PBMCs, taken 1.1 years after starting antiretroviral therapy.

CDR3: CASSLELAGRIGTDTQYF. CDR3 sequence (DNA): TGTGCCAGCAGCTTAGAGCTAGCGGGGCGAATCGGGACAGATACGCAGTATTTT. The chain links TRBV7-2 to TRBJ2-3; 9 nucleotides match TRBD2. The CDR3 contains 18 residues. V shed 1 base and J 3 bases; nucleotides not matched to a gene: 11. Germline assignment: CDR1 SGHTA and CDR2 FQGNSA. Looking up the rest from reference TRBV7-2 and TRBJ2-3 gives the full variable domain: GAGVSQSPSNKVTEKGKDVELRCDPISGHTALYWYRQSLGQGLEFLIYFQGNSAPDKSGLPSDRFSAERTGGSVSTLTIQRTQQEDSAVYLCASSLELAGRIGTDTQYFGPGTRLTVL.